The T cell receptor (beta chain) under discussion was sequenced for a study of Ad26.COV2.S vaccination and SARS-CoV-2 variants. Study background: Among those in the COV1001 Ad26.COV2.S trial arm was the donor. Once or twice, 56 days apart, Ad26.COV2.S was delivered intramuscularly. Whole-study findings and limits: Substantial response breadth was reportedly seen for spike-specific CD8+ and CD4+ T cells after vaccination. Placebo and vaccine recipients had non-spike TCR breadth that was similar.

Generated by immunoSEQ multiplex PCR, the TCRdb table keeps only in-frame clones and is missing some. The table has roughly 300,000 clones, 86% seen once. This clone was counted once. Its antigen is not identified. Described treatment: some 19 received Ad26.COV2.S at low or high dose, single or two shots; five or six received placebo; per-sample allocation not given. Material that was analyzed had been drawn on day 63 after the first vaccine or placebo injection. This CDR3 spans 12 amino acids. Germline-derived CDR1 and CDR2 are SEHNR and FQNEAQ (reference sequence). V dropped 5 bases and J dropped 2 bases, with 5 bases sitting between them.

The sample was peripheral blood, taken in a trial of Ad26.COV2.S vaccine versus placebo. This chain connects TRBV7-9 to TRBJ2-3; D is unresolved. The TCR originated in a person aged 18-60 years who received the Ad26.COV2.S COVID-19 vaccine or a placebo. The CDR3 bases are TGTGCCAGCAGCACGTTCACAGATACGCAGTATTTT. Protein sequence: CASSTFTDTQYF.